Below are 4 T cell receptor beta chains sequenced from a single sample in a study of T-cell memory formation after mild COVID-19. TCRdb independently ran MiXCR on the 5' RACE reads; one entry per CDR3 protein. The sample lists approximately 480,000 distinct CDR3 sequences, 15% to 20% occurring once. Sequencing was carried out using PBMCs or a T cell subset sorted from them (not recorded which). Receptors originate from an adult woman who had mild COVID-19 (a few samples of this study predate the infection). Cell type and time point are not known.

The chain links TRBV30 to TRBJ2-5, with a possible D match to TRBD2 (5 bases). The CDR3 consists of 14 residues. CDR1 and CDR2 (germline): GTSNPN, SVGIG (reference sequence). Between the trimmed V and J ends, which lost 4 bases and 2 bases, there was a span of 14 bases. DNA of the CDR3: TGTGCCTGGAACGAACTAGTAGGGCAAGAGACCCAGTACTTC. This translates into CAWNELVGQETQYF.

The rearrangement uses TRBV20-1 and TRBJ2-7, with unresolved D. The germline CDR1 and CDR2 sequences are DFQATT and SNEGSKA (reference sequence). Trimming took 7 bases from V and 3 from J, leaving 10 bases between them. This CDR3 has 11 amino acids. In nucleotides, the CDR3 is TGCAGTGGAACGGAACTCTACGAGCAGTACTTC. Translating gives CSGTELYEQYF.

This clonotype was seen more than once but under ten times. The V and J genes are TRBV5-5 and TRBJ2-7; 7 bases fit TRBD1. The CDR3 loop spans 14 amino acids. V shed 5 bases and J 4 bases; nucleotides not matched to a gene: 9. In germline, CDR1 is SGHKS, CDR2 YYEKEE (reference sequence). CDR3 sequence reads: CASSSWTGIYEQYF. The CDR3 region has the DNA TGTGCCAGCAGTTCCTGGACAGGAATATACGAGCAGTACTTC.

A few counts support this clonotype. V and J are TRBV6-6 and TRBJ2-3; 8 nucleotides align to TRBD2. The V gene end was trimmed by 4 bases and the J gene end by 0 bases; junction bases not matched to a gene: 6. The CDR3 has 16 residues. Germline V lookup: CDR1 MNHNY, CDR2 SVGAGI (reference sequence). The CDR3 coding sequence is TGTGCCAGCAGTTTCCTGACTAGCGCGAGCACAGATACGCAGTATTTT. Its translation is CASSFLTSASTDTQYF.